Included here is one T cell receptor (beta chain) sequence, with context. TCRdb reanalyzed the 5' RACE reads and collapses them to one entry per CDR3 protein, without DNA. The sample table includes around 180,000 distinct CDR3 sequences. This record belongs to a study of T cells expressing NK-cell markers. CDR3 size: 16 residues. Germline V gives CDR1 MNHNS, CDR2 SASEGT. The rearrangement joins TRBV6-1 to TRBJ2-7; TCRdb picks TRBD2, but there is no DNA to check that call. The receptor was isolated from a man between 18 and 69 years old in good health. Sequenced: blood T cells: a sorted CD56 or NKG2C T cell subset, CD4+ or CD8+ T cells, or bulk PBMC T cells (not recorded which). The CDR3 sequence is CASSPLAGGSSYEQYF.